Listed below are T cell receptor beta chains from one sample, sequenced in a study of shared clonotypes between healthy human individuals. Assay used: immunoSEQ multiplex PCR; TCRdb lists only in-frame clones, some missing. This table holds hundreds of thousands of clones, around 79% found once. Specimen: PBMCs. The receptors were sampled from a woman in her forties in good health. Some clones in this sample may be carry-over from other donors' samples. The CDR3 runs from the conserved cysteine through the conserved F or W. D genes are given only for firm matches. Size is omitted from some rows. Given values are once, few, many or a class for expanded clones.

CDR3aa: CASSGGQETQYF
abundance: NA
j_gene: TRBJ2-5
v_gene: TRBV18
d_gene: TRBD2

CDR3aa: CASSLEPHSYNEQFF
abundance: once
j_gene: TRBJ2-1
v_gene: TRBV11-3
d_gene: NA

CDR3aa: CASSQDRQGADEQYF
abundance: NA
j_gene: TRBJ2-7
v_gene: TRBV18
d_gene: TRBD1

CDR3aa: CAISRGAGAATDTQYF
abundance: NA
j_gene: TRBJ2-3
v_gene: TRBV10-3
d_gene: NA

CDR3aa: CASSPLGGQGETQYF
abundance: NA
j_gene: TRBJ2-5
v_gene: TRBV18
d_gene: TRBD1

CDR3aa: CASSRTGDLNTEAFF
abundance: NA
j_gene: TRBJ1-1
v_gene: TRBV9
d_gene: TRBD1

CDR3aa: CASSTTGLALWDTQYF
abundance: NA
j_gene: TRBJ2-3
v_gene: TRBV9
d_gene: TRBD2

CDR3aa: CASSVEGLGNQPQHF
abundance: NA
j_gene: TRBJ1-5
v_gene: TRBV9
d_gene: NA

CDR3aa: CASSQDRPGETQYF
abundance: few
j_gene: TRBJ2-5
v_gene: TRBV4-1
d_gene: NA

CDR3aa: CASSPLELAYEQYF
abundance: NA
j_gene: TRBJ2-7
v_gene: TRBV18
d_gene: TRBD2

CDR3aa: CASSLAEPGRLGGYTF
abundance: NA
j_gene: TRBJ1-2
v_gene: TRBV7-8
d_gene: NA

CDR3aa: CASSLVGYEQYF
abundance: NA
j_gene: TRBJ2-7
v_gene: TRBV28
d_gene: NA

CDR3aa: CASRGVGFNYGYTF
abundance: NA
j_gene: TRBJ1-2
v_gene: TRBV6-1
d_gene: NA

CDR3aa: CASSPGGSYEQYF
abundance: NA
j_gene: TRBJ2-7
v_gene: TRBV28
d_gene: NA

CDR3aa: CASSIYGGSYEQFF
abundance: NA
j_gene: TRBJ2-1
v_gene: TRBV19
d_gene: TRBD2

CDR3aa: CASTDRRNTEAFF
abundance: NA
j_gene: TRBJ1-1
v_gene: TRBV6-6
d_gene: TRBD1

CDR3aa: CASSLSGGRGFEKLFF
abundance: NA
j_gene: TRBJ1-4
v_gene: TRBV7-8
d_gene: NA

CDR3aa: CASSLVRDVGGNTIYF
abundance: NA
j_gene: TRBJ1-3
v_gene: TRBV7-2
d_gene: NA

CDR3aa: CASSFQREAWDTQYF
abundance: NA
j_gene: TRBJ2-3
v_gene: TRBV7-9
d_gene: TRBD2

CDR3aa: CASSLRGQETQYF
abundance: once
j_gene: TRBJ2-5
v_gene: TRBV7-3
d_gene: NA

CDR3aa: CASSPGVGGCQPQHF
abundance: once
j_gene: TRBJ1-5
v_gene: TRBV21-1
d_gene: NA

CDR3aa: CASNTLGGRGYGYTF
abundance: NA
j_gene: TRBJ1-2
v_gene: TRBV28
d_gene: NA

CDR3aa: CASSEAGLAGVADTQYF
abundance: NA
j_gene: TRBJ2-3
v_gene: TRBV2
d_gene: TRBD2

CDR3aa: CASSIRDSSYNEQFF
abundance: NA
j_gene: TRBJ2-1
v_gene: TRBV5-1
d_gene: TRBD1

CDR3aa: CASSLTGTSPKSSYNEQFF
abundance: NA
j_gene: TRBJ2-1
v_gene: TRBV28
d_gene: TRBD2

CDR3aa: CASSLPIKRESPPDTQYF
abundance: NA
j_gene: TRBJ2-3
v_gene: TRBV7-3
d_gene: TRBD2